This TCR beta chain was sequenced for a study of PD-1 blockade in classical Hodgkin lymphoma. Study results and limitations: Possibly reflecting disease activity or prior therapy, repertoire differences have causes that remain undefined. It was reported that newly diagnosed patients had less baseline TCR diversity than healthy donors.

The patients all showed relapse after autologous stem cell transplantation, while their brentuximab vedotin exposure varied. This clone was counted once. Its antigen is unknown. Some clones are missing from TCRdb's copy, which holds only in-frame ones; the method was immunoSEQ multiplex PCR. There are 75,000 to 100,000 clones in the sample; 75% to 85% occur only once, and about 16% lies in the top ten. The sequence came from a human donor with classical Hodgkin lymphoma. Here the sequenced sample was peripheral blood mononuclear cells (PBMCs), taken before the second cycle of nivolumab.

For the CDR3, the DNA is TGTGCCAGTAGTATAGGACCGACCTATGGCTACACCTTC. As protein: CASSIGPTYGYTF. The chain joins TRBV19 to TRBJ1-2, with D hard to call. The V end was cut by 1 base, the J end by 4 bases, with 7 bases between. CDR3 size: 13 residues. Germline V lookup: CDR1 LNHDA, CDR2 SQIVND (reference sequence).